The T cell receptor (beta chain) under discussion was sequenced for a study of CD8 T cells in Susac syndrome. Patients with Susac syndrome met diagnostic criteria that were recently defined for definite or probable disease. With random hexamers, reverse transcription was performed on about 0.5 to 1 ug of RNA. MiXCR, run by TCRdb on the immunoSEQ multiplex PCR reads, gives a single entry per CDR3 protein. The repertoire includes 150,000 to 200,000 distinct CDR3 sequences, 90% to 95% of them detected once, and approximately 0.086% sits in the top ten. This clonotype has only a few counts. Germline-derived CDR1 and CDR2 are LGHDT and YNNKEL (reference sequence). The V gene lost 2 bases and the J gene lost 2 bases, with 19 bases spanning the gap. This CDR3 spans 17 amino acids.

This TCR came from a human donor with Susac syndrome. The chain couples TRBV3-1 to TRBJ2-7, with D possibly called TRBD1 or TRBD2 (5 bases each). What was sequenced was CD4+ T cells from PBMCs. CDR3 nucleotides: TGTGCCAGCAGCCAAATCTCAGGGCTAGCTGGGGCCTACGAGCAGTACTTC. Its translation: CASSQISGLAGAYEQYF.